The present TCR beta chain was sequenced within a study of cytomegalovirus exposure and HLA in healthy donors (TCRdb year 2017). For the wider study: In an earlier analysis of 587 of the donors, 250 to 350 Gb of sequence data and 90 million to 120 million unique TCR beta sequences from 150 million to 200 million T cells were reported. An early release covering roughly 600 HLA-typed donors comprised approximately 290 gigabases of sequencing data and roughly 85 million unique TCR sequences. The genetic ancestry cluster associated with self-reported Caucasian donors included 81% of the roughly 380 genotyped donors. The aim of the study was to test whether cataloging public T cell receptors could identify signatures of past pathogen exposure. The T cell repertoires of 666 subjects were profiled by immunosequencing and related to cytomegalovirus serostatus. Besides the first cohort of hundreds of subjects, a separate validation cohort made up of over 95 different subjects was used. To predict cytomegalovirus infection status, the study brought together high-throughput TCR immunosequencing, statistical association of individual TCRs with disease status, and machine learning. To study patterns of TCR occurrence, a later analysis re-analyzed previously published TCR beta repertoires from 550 to 800 donors and added high-resolution HLA genotyping. In the later analysis, no new phenotypic data were used to find candidate immune exposures; instead, reliance was placed on TCR beta sequences and their occurrence across donors. An earlier analysis of around 540 of the donors applied high-throughput TCR beta sequencing to assess whether each TCR beta V gene segment acted as functional or pseudogenic. Donor age, sex, ethnicity and CMV serostatus were compiled together with the repertoire data. A later genetic analysis took genome-wide SNP genotypes for about 55% of the roughly 670 donors and used that subset as a discovery cohort. All discovery cohort repertoires had been generated using a single sequencing platform. HLA typing included class I and class II loci at four-digit resolution. The number of typed donors differed by locus: about 629-630 for A, B, C, DRB1 and DQB1; about 520 for DQA1; over 600 for DPA1; and around 470 for DPB1. About five DR-DQ haplotypes were treated as single units for association and clustering because of strong linkage in the cohort. Across approximately 420 genotyped donors of the cohort, an average of approximately 200,000 unique TCR beta nucleotide sequences per donor were sequenced, and about a sixth of those sequences were non-productive.

As regards this clone: The antigen it recognizes is unknown. Per-base qualities were not stored, and no clone one base away is much larger.

Results the study describes overall, beyond this receptor: A later analysis found that TCR association rates varied across HLA loci, with DRB1 alleles showing the most associated TCRs and HLA-C alleles the fewest. Correlated functional status among segregating V segments might be attributable to linkage disequilibrium, but an unknown experimental factor could not be ruled out. Across donors, most TCR sequences were observed very rarely, whereas some public TCRs were present in many individuals. Several of the top co-occurrence clusters appeared to be linked to parvovirus B19, influenza, CMV and Epstein-Barr virus, according to a later analysis. Specific HLA alleles were associated with 18,000 or so TCR beta sequences at a false discovery rate of 0.05 in a later analysis. Because HLA typing was unavailable for some donors at each locus, only the typed subset was used in association tests. Strong co-occurrence of HLA alleles, especially DR and DQ, made assigning TCR associations to individual alleles difficult. Compared with equally common non-associated chains, HLA-associated TCR beta chains in a later analysis were more clonally expanded and had lower generation probabilities. According to the authors, the approach could potentially be generalized to other disease states and immunological phenotypes. For the cohort, immune exposure information was limited to CMV serostatus. The classifier was reported to diagnose cytomegalovirus status with high specificity and sensitivity in both the original cohort and the validation cohort. About 15 rarely observed V segments, including chromosome 9 orphons, were excluded from the earlier analysis of some 590 of the donors because counts were too low. In a later genetic analysis, fewer N-insertions in productive TCRs were reported among donors in an Asian-associated ancestry cluster than the roughly 700-donor mean. Roughly uniform sequencing depth across donors was assumed in presence/absence analyses, although this assumption may not hold. Some IMGT-functional V segments, including TRBV6-2 and TRBV6-3, could not be distinguished by the 87-base-pair reads and were therefore excluded. The sequencing pipeline was judged likely to have produced a cluster of highly shared sequence variants as a technical artifact. The study listed over 150 TCR beta chains as associated with cytomegalovirus. V-gene and J-gene trimming of TCR beta chains was associated with a missense DCLRE1C variant in a later genetic analysis, and the association was replicated in an independent cohort. In vitro tests confirmed that a few of the cytomegalovirus-associated TCR beta chains recognize cytomegalovirus antigens. Most CMV-associated TCR beta chains appeared to be HLA-restricted in a later analysis, and the HLA associations seemed to be driven largely by CMV exposure. An earlier analysis of around 600 of the donors showed that most TCR beta V segments appeared in productive rearrangements either about 90% or about 30% of the time, which broadly matched IMGT annotations. A further reported finding was that TCR beta sequences accurately predicted the HLA-A and HLA-B alleles for most subjects in the first cohort. This cohort had only TCR beta chains sequenced, and the lack of alpha or paired-chain data limited which features could be detected.

In total, over 600 healthy bone marrow donors made up the cohort. Cohort members were all nominally healthy when sampled, although unrecorded immune exposures were likely present. The donor tested CMV seropositive and was one of the 289 seropositive cohort members. A peripheral blood sample was collected from each donor, and TCR beta sequencing was performed on peripheral blood mononuclear cells. Genomic DNA was extracted from the blood cell samples with the Qiagen DNeasy Blood Extraction Kit. The library was generated by the immunoSEQ multiplex PCR assay. A mixture of 60 forward primers for TCR Vbeta segments and 13 reverse primers for TCR Jbeta segments was used in the multiplex PCR. A multiplex PCR assay on genomic DNA amplified the CDR3 region of rearranged TCR beta genes. On the Illumina HiSeq System, the amplified TCR beta libraries were sequenced as 87-base-pair reads. The original methods were these. In a later analysis, approximately 74 million unique TCR beta chains were counted across the approximately 640 repertoires, and around 11 million of these chains were shared by at least two donors. Raw reads were error-corrected and collapsed into unique sequences with a nearest-neighbor algorithm that merged closely related sequences to remove PCR and sequencing errors. V, D and J gene segments were assigned by aligning CDR3 sequences to IMGT reference sequences. For a sequence to be retained, at least a six-nucleotide match to both a V gene segment and a J gene segment was required. Rearrangements were classified as productive when the CDR3 lacked stop codons and remained in frame with V and J, and all other rearrangements were classified as non-productive. CDR3 was defined according to IMGT convention as the region running from the second conserved V-encoded cysteine to the conserved J-encoded phenylalanine. The earlier analysis of more than 450 of the donors excluded sequences that lacked an unambiguous match to a single V gene segment. In an earlier analysis of around 600 of the donors, V segments were called functional above 56.7% productive rearrangements and were called segregating when the between-donor standard deviation exceeded 5%. A statistical classification framework was built to diagnose cytomegalovirus status from the catalog of TCR beta chain sequences. V and J gene assignment, in a later analysis, came from comparing TCR nucleotide sequences with IMGT/GENE-DB human TR gene sequences. Using the TCRdist pipeline, a later analysis assigned CDR3 sequences along with most-parsimonious VDJ recombination scenarios. In a later analysis, every TCR beta chain was defined by the combination of its CDR3 amino acid sequence and its V-gene family, and reads without a unique V-gene family were dropped. A later analysis removed several hundred highly shared, low-generation-probability nucleotide sequences to deal with suspected cross-contamination and a sequencing artifact. In a later analysis, a clonal expansion index was calculated for each public chain from normalized within-repertoire ranks of inferred template counts. In a later analysis, generation probabilities were computed using a VDJ recombination model fitted to out-of-frame rearrangements, and the results were checked against IGoR. Hypergeometric tests were used in a later analysis to score TCR-TCR, TCR-HLA and TCR-CMV co-occurrence, with a repertoire-size bias correction applied to the TCR pairs. To estimate false discovery rates, a later analysis permuted the HLA or CMV assignments 20 times. In a later analysis, co-occurring TCRs were grouped using DBSCAN, and TCRdist sequence similarity was added for clustering within HLA-allele-positive subsets. Repertoires with fewer than 30,000 or more than 120,000 public chains, plus five repertoires with anomalous nucleotide sharing, were excluded from co-occurrence clustering. TCRdb holds this immuneACCESS table with in-frame rearrangements only. Some clones are missing; in checked studies, unresolved V genes explain under half, and the rest has no known cause. V and J calls and clone size are copied from that table; D and trimming were computed from the DNA. For this sample there are some 150,000 clones; about 79% appear just once. The leading ten clones occupy approximately 1.8% of the sample.

From its cysteine to its phenylalanine, the CDR3 spans 12 amino acids. Kept here is only the CDR3 DNA, which spans 36 bases and is read in frame from base 1. At the junction V is shortened by 8 bases and J by 7 bases; bases outside the gene matches: 3. The germline V gene (reference sequence) gives CDR1 as WNHNN and CDR2 as SYGVQD. This receptor was taken from a female donor in good health and CMV-seropositive. The sequencing sample was made of PBMCs. The chain is made from TRBV10-1 and TRBJ2-1; a stretch of 9 junction bases matches TRBD1. The CDR3 corresponds to CASGDRANEQFF. The DNA reads as follows: TGCGCCAGCGGGGACAGGGCAAATGAGCAGTTCTTC.